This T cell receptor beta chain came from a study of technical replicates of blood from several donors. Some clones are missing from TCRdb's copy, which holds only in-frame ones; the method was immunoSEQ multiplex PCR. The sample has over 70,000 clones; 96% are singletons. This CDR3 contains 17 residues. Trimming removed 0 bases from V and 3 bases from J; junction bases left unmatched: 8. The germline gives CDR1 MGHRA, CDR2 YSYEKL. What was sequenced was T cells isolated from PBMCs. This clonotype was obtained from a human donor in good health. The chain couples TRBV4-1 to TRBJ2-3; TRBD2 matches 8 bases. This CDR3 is CASSQDLGAGGTDTQYF. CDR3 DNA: TGCGCCAGCAGCCAAGATCTCGGGGCGGGGGGTACAGATACGCAGTATTTT.